The T cell receptor (beta chain) under discussion was sequenced for a study of regulatory T cells in long-lasting Graves disease. Study at large: Newly diagnosed Graves' patients took antithyroid drugs under 3 months. The study, taken as a whole, reports: With persistent disease, TRBV28, TRBJ1-2 and TRBJ2-5 were the favored segments. Newly diagnosed patients had higher TCR diversity than persistent Graves' patients did. The study found persistent patients shared more public clonotypes (roughly 3,000) than new patients (around 870).

Time point noted: newly diagnosed GD, antithyroid drugs for less than 3 months. The TCR library used RNA extracted from PBMCs. Sequencing libraries for TCR beta were prepared with iRepertoire HTBI primers and Arm-PCR of CDR3 regions. TCRdb reprocessed the multiplex PCR reads with MiXCR, giving one entry per CDR3 protein. The table records 530,000 or so distinct CDR3 sequences, about 16% of them present only once. CDR1 is LGHDT, CDR2 YNNKEL, per germline (reference sequence). The V gene lost 1 base and the J gene lost 5 bases, with 14 bases spanning the gap. CDR3 length equals 16 residues. About this clonotype: Its antigen is unknown. A much more abundant neighbour one base away suggests this may be a read error.

This sample also appeared in a second study, on T cells in Graves' hyperthyroidism and ophthalmopathy.

This sample comprised peripheral blood mononuclear cells (PBMCs), obtained at new diagnosis, from a patient treated with antithyroid drugs. V gene TRBV3-1 combines with J gene TRBJ2-2, with D tentatively TRBD1 (6 bases). The clonotype comes from a man aged 18 to 29 with Graves disease. The DNA of the CDR3 is TGTGCCAGCAGCCAAGGGGGGCCAGGGCGGACCGGGGAGCTGTTTTTT. Translated: CASSQGGPGRTGELFF.